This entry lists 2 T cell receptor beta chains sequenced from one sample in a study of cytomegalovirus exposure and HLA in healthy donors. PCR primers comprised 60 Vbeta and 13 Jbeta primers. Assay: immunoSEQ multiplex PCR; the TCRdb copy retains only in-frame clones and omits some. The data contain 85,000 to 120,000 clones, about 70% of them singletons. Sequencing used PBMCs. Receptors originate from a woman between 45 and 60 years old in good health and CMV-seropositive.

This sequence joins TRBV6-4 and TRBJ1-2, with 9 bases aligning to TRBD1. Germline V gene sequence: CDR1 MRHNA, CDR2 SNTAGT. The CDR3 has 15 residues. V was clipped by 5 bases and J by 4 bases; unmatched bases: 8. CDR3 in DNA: TGTGCCAGCAGTTCCGGGACAGGGTCGGCCTATGGCTACACCTTC. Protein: CASSSGTGSAYGYTF.

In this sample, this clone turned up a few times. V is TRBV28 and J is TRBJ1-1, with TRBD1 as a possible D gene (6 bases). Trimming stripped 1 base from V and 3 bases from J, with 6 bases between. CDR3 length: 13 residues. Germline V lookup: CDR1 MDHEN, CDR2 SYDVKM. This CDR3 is CASSLSGDTEAFF. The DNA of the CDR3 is TGTGCCAGCAGTTTATCAGGGGACACTGAAGCTTTCTTT.